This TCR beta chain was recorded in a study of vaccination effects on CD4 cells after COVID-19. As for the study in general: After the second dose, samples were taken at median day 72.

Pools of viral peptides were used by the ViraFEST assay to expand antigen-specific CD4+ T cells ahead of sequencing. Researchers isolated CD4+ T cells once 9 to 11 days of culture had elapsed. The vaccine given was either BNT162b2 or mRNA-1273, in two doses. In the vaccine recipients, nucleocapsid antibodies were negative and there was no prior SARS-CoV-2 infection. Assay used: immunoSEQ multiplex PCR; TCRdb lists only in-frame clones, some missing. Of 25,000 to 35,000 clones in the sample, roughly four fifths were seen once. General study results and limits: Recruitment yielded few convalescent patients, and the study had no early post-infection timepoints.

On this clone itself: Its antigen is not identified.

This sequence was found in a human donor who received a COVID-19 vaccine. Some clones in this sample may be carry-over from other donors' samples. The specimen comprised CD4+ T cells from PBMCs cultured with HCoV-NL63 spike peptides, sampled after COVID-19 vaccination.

CDR3 DNA: TGTGCCAGCAGTTTGGACAGGGATCAGCCCCAGCATTTT. It encodes CASSLDRDQPQHF. The V gene is TRBV7-2, the J gene TRBJ1-5; 8 bases are a match to TRBD1. CDR3 length equals 13 residues. Germline CDR1 is SGHTA and CDR2 is FQGNSA. J gave up 5 bases and V 6 bases, and 3 bases lay outside the gene matches.